A single sample gave rise to the 11 T cell receptor beta chains below, sequenced in a study of tissue T cells after allogeneic stem cell transplantation. Assay: immunoSEQ multiplex PCR; the TCRdb copy retains only in-frame clones and omits some. The sample yields more than 20,000 clones, about 90% seen once. The input for sequencing was blood, taken before transplantation. The receptors here all came from a male donor aged 60 or older who later had graft-versus-host disease after an allogeneic stem cell transplant.

This chain links TRBV30 with TRBJ2-3, with D hard to call. Germline V CDR1 and CDR2: GTSNPN, SVGIG (reference sequence). The CDR3 spans 10 residues. The V end lost 6 bases, the J end lost 6 bases, and 7 bases lay between the germline ends. The CDR3 DNA is TGTGCCTGCGAAACCGATACGCAGTATTTT. It specifies CACETDTQYF.

This clone was observed once. This rearrangement joins TRBV5-1 to TRBJ2-1; 11 bases match TRBD2. Germline values: CDR1 SGHRS, CDR2 YFSETQ. V shed 4 bases and J 7 bases; nucleotides not matched to a gene: 10. The CDR3 totals 16 residues. The CDR3 coding sequence is TGCGCCAGCAGCCCATGGACTAGCGGGCTAAGGAATGAGCAGTTCTTC. Its translation is CASSPWTSGLRNEQFF.

The chain is built from TRBV18 and TRBJ2-1; no clear D. Looked up from germline, CDR1 is KGHSH and CDR2 is LQKENI. V lost 1 base to trimming and J lost 4 bases, with 5 bases between them. This CDR3 contains 13 residues. The DNA for the CDR3 is TGTGCCAGCTCACCACGAGTTTACAATGAGCAGTTCTTC. Its protein is CASSPRVYNEQFF.

The chain couples TRBV7-2 to TRBJ2-7; 7 bases fit TRBD2. The CDR3 covers 15 residues. V shed 5 bases and J 1 base; nucleotides not matched to a gene: 8. Germline lookup yields CDR1 SGHTA and CDR2 FQGNSA. CDR3 nucleotide sequence: TGTGCCAGCAGCCGCCGCGGGGAGGGATCCTACGAGCAGTACTTC. Protein product: CASSRRGEGSYEQYF.

The sample holds a few counts of this clone. This sequence joins TRBV24-1 and TRBJ1-5; D not resolved. Deletions cut 5 bases from V and 5 bases from J, with 6 bases between. Per germline, CDR1 KGHDR and CDR2 SFDVKD. CDR3 size: 12 residues. CDR3 loop: CATSVSYQPQHF. CDR3 DNA sequence: TGTGCCACCAGTGTCTCCTATCAGCCCCAGCATTTT.

J is TRBJ2-5 and V is TRBV7-9, with TRBD1 as a possible D gene (6 bases). Trimming removed 5 bases from V and 3 bases from J, with 13 bases in between. This CDR3 is built from 14 residues. Germline CDR1 reads SEHNR; CDR2 reads FQNEAQ (reference sequence). The CDR3 sequence is CASSINRDEETQYF. In DNA form, the CDR3 reads TGTGCCAGCAGCATAAACAGGGACGAAGAGACCCAGTACTTC.

The chain couples TRBV7-9 to TRBJ2-7, with TRBD1 matching 8 bases. V lost 5 bases to trimming and J lost 4 bases; unmatched junction nucleotides: 10. In germline, CDR1 is SEHNR, CDR2 FQNEAQ (reference sequence). This CDR3 comprises 15 residues. CDR3 bases: TGTGCCAGCAGCCCTCCGGGACAGGTAACTTACGAGCAGTACTTC. Its translation is CASSPPGQVTYEQYF. Full variable domain (remainder filled in from reference TRBV7-9 and TRBJ2-7): DTGVSQNPRHKITKRGQNVTFRCDPISEHNRLYWYRQTLGQGPEFLTYFQNEAQLEKSRLLSDRFSAERPKGSFSTLEIQRTEQGDSAMYLCASSPPGQVTYEQYFGPGTRLTVT.

This clone was observed a single time. Here the CDR3 DNA reads TGCGCCAGCAGCCAAGATATCGCCGGCGGATTCGCGAGAGGCAACTATGGCTACACCTTC. This translates into CASSQDIAGGFARGNYGYTF. This rearrangement joins TRBV4-1 to TRBJ1-2; no firm D call. Trimming left V 0 bases short and J 2 bases short, with 25 bases between. In germline, CDR1 is MGHRA, CDR2 YSYEKL. CDR3 size: 20 residues.

The rearrangement uses TRBV5-1 and TRBJ2-7; no clear D. The length of the CDR3 is 13 residues. V lost 3 bases, J lost 5 bases, and 12 bases lay in between. Germline assignment: CDR1 SGHRS and CDR2 YFSETQ. Here the CDR3 DNA reads TGCGCCAGCAGCTCATTCCTTGGGGACGAGCAGTACTTC. It yields the protein CASSSFLGDEQYF.

This chain joins TRBV7-8 and TRBJ1-1; a weak D match, TRBD1 (6 bases). The germline V gene has CDR1 SGHVS and CDR2 FQNEAQ. Trimming took 5 bases from V and 0 from J, leaving 10 bases between them. The CDR3 is 14 residues long. Here the CDR3 reads CASSLQGMNTEAFF. In DNA form, the CDR3 reads TGTGCCAGCAGCCTACAGGGAATGAACACTGAAGCTTTCTTT.

The V gene is TRBV1, the J gene TRBJ2-3. TRBV1 is a pseudogene segment. This CDR3 is 14 amino acids long. CDR3 sequence (DNA): TGCACCAGCAGGCGGGACACCGGCACAGATACGCAGTATTTT. Translation gives CTSRRDTGTDTQYF.